The rows below give T cell receptor beta chains drawn from one sample of a study of patients and donors after allogeneic stem cell transplantation. TCRdb re-called the RT-PCR reads with MiXCR, one entry per CDR3 protein. The sample contains 150,000 to 200,000 distinct CDR3 sequences, 30% of which appear only once. Source material: blood, either unsorted or a sorted T cell fraction (not recorded which). These receptors all come from a human donor who was either an allogeneic HSCT recipient or a stem cell or donor lymphocyte infusion donor (not recorded which). It is not recorded whose cells these are; they may come from a transplant donor. The CDR3 runs from the conserved cysteine through the conserved F or W. D genes are given only for firm matches. Rows give clone size only sometimes, using once, few, many, or a class for an expanded clone.

d_call: -
clone_size: -
j_call: TRBJ2-3
v_call: TRBV20-1
cdr3_nt: TGCAGTGCTAGGCCACTCCGGGGCACAGATACGCAGTATTTT
cdr3_aa: CSARPLRGTDTQYF

d_call: TRBD1
clone_size: many
j_call: TRBJ1-3
v_call: TRBV12-3/TRBV12-4
cdr3_nt: TGTGCCAGCAGTTTATCGACAGGGTCTGGAAACACCATATATTTT
cdr3_aa: CASSLSTGSGNTIYF

d_call: -
clone_size: -
j_call: TRBJ2-7
v_call: TRBV29-1
cdr3_nt: TGCAGCGTTGATCGGACGGGCGAGCAGTACTTC
cdr3_aa: CSVDRTGEQYF

d_call: -
clone_size: few
j_call: TRBJ2-1
v_call: TRBV12-3/TRBV12-4
cdr3_nt: TGTGCCAGCAGTGAAGAGGCCCCGTCGAGCGTCTACAATGAGCAGTTCTTC
cdr3_aa: CASSEEAPSSVYNEQFF

d_call: -
clone_size: many
j_call: TRBJ1-6
v_call: TRBV7-6
cdr3_nt: TGTGCCAGCAGCTTAGCCGAAGGATCTTGGTCACCCCTCCACTTT
cdr3_aa: CASSLAEGSWSPLHF

d_call: TRBD2
clone_size: few
j_call: TRBJ2-1
v_call: TRBV12-3/TRBV12-4
cdr3_nt: TGTGCCAGCAGTTTCGACAGCGGGAGGGTTTGGAATGAGCAGTTCTTC
cdr3_aa: CASSFDSGRVWNEQFF

d_call: -
clone_size: -
j_call: TRBJ2-5
v_call: TRBV6-2/TRBV6-3
cdr3_nt: TGTGCCAGCAGGGAATTGGACCACAGTTCGGGGACCCAGTACTTC
cdr3_aa: CASRELDHSSGTQYF

d_call: TRBD1
clone_size: -
j_call: TRBJ2-7
v_call: TRBV5-1
cdr3_nt: TGCGCCAGCAGCTCGGGGACAGGGACCGTTTACGAGCAGTACTTC
cdr3_aa: CASSSGTGTVYEQYF

d_call: -
clone_size: few
j_call: TRBJ2-2
v_call: TRBV21-1
cdr3_nt: TGTGCCAGCAGCAAAGGGGCGGACAGGTTACTCGCGAACACCGGGGAGCTGTTTTTT
cdr3_aa: CASSKGADRLLANTGELFF

d_call: TRBD2
clone_size: few
j_call: TRBJ2-3
v_call: TRBV20-1
cdr3_nt: TGCAGTGCTATTAGCGGGCCCACAGATACGCAGTATTTT
cdr3_aa: CSAISGPTDTQYF

d_call: -
clone_size: few
j_call: TRBJ2-1
v_call: TRBV27
cdr3_nt: TGTGCCAGCAGGAGGGCCTACGGTGAGCAGTTCTTC
cdr3_aa: CASRRAYGEQFF

d_call: TRBD2
clone_size: few
j_call: TRBJ2-2
v_call: TRBV20-1
cdr3_nt: TGCAGTGCTAGCGGACTAGCCGCCGGGGAGCTGTTTTTT
cdr3_aa: CSASGLAAGELFF

d_call: -
clone_size: -
j_call: TRBJ1-2
v_call: TRBV21-1
cdr3_nt: TGTGCCAGCAGAAGGGGTAACGATGGCTACACCTTC
cdr3_aa: CASRRGNDGYTF

d_call: -
clone_size: -
j_call: TRBJ2-3
v_call: TRBV5-6
cdr3_nt: TGTGCCAGCAGCTTTGTGTCTACAGATACGCAGTATTTT
cdr3_aa: CASSFVSTDTQYF

d_call: -
clone_size: -
j_call: TRBJ2-1
v_call: TRBV29-1
cdr3_nt: TGCAGCGTTGCACACCCTGGCGGGGCCCCAAATGAGCAGTTCTTC
cdr3_aa: CSVAHPGGAPNEQFF

d_call: TRBD1
clone_size: -
j_call: TRBJ2-7
v_call: TRBV10-3
cdr3_nt: TGTGCCATCAGAACGACAGGGGGATCTGGATACGAGCAGTACTTC
cdr3_aa: CAIRTTGGSGYEQYF

d_call: -
clone_size: -
j_call: TRBJ2-7
v_call: TRBV9
cdr3_nt: TGTGCCAGCAGCGTAGAGGGCAGACCCGACGAGCAGTACTTC
cdr3_aa: CASSVEGRPDEQYF

d_call: -
clone_size: -
j_call: TRBJ2-1
v_call: TRBV12-3/TRBV12-4
cdr3_nt: TGTGCCAGCAGTTTATCGGACAGTTACAATGAGCAGTTCTTC
cdr3_aa: CASSLSDSYNEQFF

d_call: -
clone_size: few
j_call: TRBJ2-7
v_call: TRBV6-5
cdr3_nt: TGTGCCAGCAGTTACCACGACAGCTCCTACGAGCAGTACTTC
cdr3_aa: CASSYHDSSYEQYF

d_call: -
clone_size: few
j_call: TRBJ1-1
v_call: TRBV11-3
cdr3_nt: TGTGCCAGCAGCTTACACCCCCTGATTGGGGGCCTGAACACTGAAGCTTTCTTT
cdr3_aa: CASSLHPLIGGLNTEAFF

d_call: TRBD2
clone_size: -
j_call: TRBJ2-7
v_call: TRBV5-1
cdr3_nt: TGCGCCAGCAGCTCTCGGACTAGCTTAACCTACGAGCAGTACTTC
cdr3_aa: CASSSRTSLTYEQYF

d_call: -
clone_size: few
j_call: TRBJ1-2
v_call: TRBV4-1
cdr3_nt: TGCGCCAGCAGCCAAGTTGGGGTTTATGGCTACACCTTC
cdr3_aa: CASSQVGVYGYTF

d_call: -
clone_size: many
j_call: TRBJ1-1
v_call: TRBV7-2
cdr3_nt: TGTGCCAGCAGCTTAAATGGACCAGTGAACACTGAAGCTTTCTTT
cdr3_aa: CASSLNGPVNTEAFF

d_call: TRBD2
clone_size: -
j_call: TRBJ2-1
v_call: TRBV20-1
cdr3_nt: TGCAGTGCTTCAAGCGGGATTGGCGATGAGCGGTTCTTC
cdr3_aa: CSASSGIGDERFF

d_call: -
clone_size: -
j_call: TRBJ1-5
v_call: TRBV28
cdr3_nt: TGTGCCAGCAGATGGGACAGCAATCAGCCCCAGCATTTT
cdr3_aa: CASRWDSNQPQHF

d_call: -
clone_size: few
j_call: TRBJ2-5
v_call: TRBV5-1
cdr3_nt: TGCGCCAGCAGTGTCCAAGAGACCCAGTACTTC
cdr3_aa: CASSVQETQYF

d_call: -
clone_size: -
j_call: TRBJ2-5
v_call: TRBV10-3
cdr3_nt: TGTGCCGGCCCGCCTCAGACCCAGTACTTC
cdr3_aa: CAGPPQTQYF

d_call: -
clone_size: few
j_call: TRBJ2-2
v_call: TRBV9
cdr3_nt: TGTGCCAGCAGCGCTGGGGATTTCGGGGCTATGAGCGGGGAGCTGTTTTTT
cdr3_aa: CASSAGDFGAMSGELFF